This TCR beta chain is drawn from a study of blood T cell repertoires in COVID-19. V lost 7 bases and J 2 bases, leaving 14 bases between the germline ends. The CDR3 spans 14 residues. Germline assignment: CDR1 SQVTM and CDR2 ANQGSEA. TCRdb's table, derived via immunoSEQ multiplex PCR, lists solely in-frame clones and lacks some. This sample has under 150,000 clones, with roughly 89% found just once. The sequenced sample was PBMCs or T cells enriched from blood (not recorded which). V is TRBV29-1 and J is TRBJ2-2; D may be TRBD1 (7 bases). The sequence was collected from a woman in her forties or fifties who had been exposed to COVID-19. This chain's CDR3 is CSGRGRVNTGELFF. CDR3 nucleotides: TGCAGCGGGAGGGGGCGGGTAAACACCGGGGAGCTGTTTTTT.